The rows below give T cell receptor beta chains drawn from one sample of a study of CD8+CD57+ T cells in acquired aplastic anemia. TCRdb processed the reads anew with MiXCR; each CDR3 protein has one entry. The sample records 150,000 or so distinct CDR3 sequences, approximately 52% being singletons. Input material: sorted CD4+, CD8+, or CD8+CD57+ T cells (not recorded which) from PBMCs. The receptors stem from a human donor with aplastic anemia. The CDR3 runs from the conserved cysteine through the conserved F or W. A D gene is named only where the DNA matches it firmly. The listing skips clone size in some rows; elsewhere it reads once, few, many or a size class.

CDR3 DNA: TGCAGCGTCCGATTTGGCCACGAGCAGTACTTC
CDR3 protein: CSVRFGHEQYF
J gene: TRBJ2-7
V gene: TRBV29-1
clone size: -
D gene: -

CDR3 DNA: TGCGCCAGCAGTAGGTCTAGCGGGGGGTTGGATACGCAGTATTTT
CDR3 protein: CASSRSSGGLDTQYF
J gene: TRBJ2-3
V gene: TRBV5-1
clone size: -
D gene: TRBD2

CDR3 DNA: TGTGCCAGCAGTCGGGGGGCCAATCAGCCCCAGCATTTT
CDR3 protein: CASSRGANQPQHF
J gene: TRBJ1-5
V gene: TRBV7-2
clone size: -
D gene: -

CDR3 DNA: TGTGCCAGTACAGAGCCCGGAGGGGGGGGCAGTAATTCACCCCTCCACTTT
CDR3 protein: CASTEPGGGGSNSPLHF
J gene: TRBJ1-6
V gene: TRBV6-1
clone size: -
D gene: -

CDR3 DNA: TGTGCCAGCAGCCAAGCTGGGGACAAGAGCAATCAGCCCCAGCATTTT
CDR3 protein: CASSQAGDKSNQPQHF
J gene: TRBJ1-5
V gene: TRBV4-2
clone size: once
D gene: -

CDR3 DNA: TGCAGCGTTGAAGCACTCGTTCAGGGGGCCTCGTCCTACGAGCAGTACTTC
CDR3 protein: CSVEALVQGASSYEQYF
J gene: TRBJ2-7
V gene: TRBV29-1
clone size: -
D gene: TRBD1

CDR3 DNA: TGTGCCACCAGCAGAGATAGATTGGGGGCAGGGGCCAACGTCCTGACTTTC
CDR3 protein: CATSRDRLGAGANVLTF
J gene: TRBJ2-6
V gene: TRBV15
clone size: -
D gene: -

CDR3 DNA: TGTGCCAGCAGCTTAGTCTGGGGGCAAGAGACCCAGTACTTC
CDR3 protein: CASSLVWGQETQYF
J gene: TRBJ2-5
V gene: TRBV7-6
clone size: many
D gene: -

CDR3 DNA: TGTGCCAGCAGCCAAGAGTCGTCCAGCACGACAGGGACCAACACCGGGGAGCTGTTTTTT
CDR3 protein: CASSQESSSTTGTNTGELFF
J gene: TRBJ2-2
V gene: TRBV4-2
clone size: many
D gene: TRBD1

CDR3 DNA: TGTGCCAGCAGTTACAACCGAAACTTAGAGAACGAGCAGTACTTC
CDR3 protein: CASSYNRNLENEQYF
J gene: TRBJ2-7
V gene: TRBV6-5
clone size: -
D gene: -

CDR3 DNA: TGTGCCAGCAGCCCCGTTGGTTACGGGAATTCACCCCTCCACTTT
CDR3 protein: CASSPVGYGNSPLHF
J gene: TRBJ1-6
V gene: TRBV7-2
clone size: -
D gene: -

CDR3 DNA: TGTGCCAGCAGTGTCTCGCTGAGCAAAAGCTCCTACGAGCAGTACTTC
CDR3 protein: CASSVSLSKSSYEQYF
J gene: TRBJ2-7
V gene: TRBV2
clone size: -
D gene: -

CDR3 DNA: TGTGCCAGGGGACAGCTAGTGGCGGTGAACTATGGCTACACCTTC
CDR3 protein: CARGQLVAVNYGYTF
J gene: TRBJ1-2
V gene: TRBV2
clone size: -
D gene: TRBD1

CDR3 DNA: TGTGCCAGCAGCCCCGACTGGGGCTACACCTTC
CDR3 protein: CASSPDWGYTF
J gene: TRBJ1-2
V gene: TRBV7-2
clone size: -
D gene: -

CDR3 DNA: TGTGCCAGTAGTACCACAGCGGGGGGTGGGAGCAATCAGCCCCAGCATTTT
CDR3 protein: CASSTTAGGGSNQPQHF
J gene: TRBJ1-5
V gene: TRBV19
clone size: many
D gene: -

CDR3 DNA: TGTGCCAGCAGTGAACGTAGTCTCTTTAATGGGGATACGCAGTATTTT
CDR3 protein: CASSERSLFNGDTQYF
J gene: TRBJ2-3
V gene: TRBV25-1
clone size: many
D gene: -

CDR3 DNA: TGTGCCAGCAGTGTGGGGACAGGGGGCTACTATGGCTACACCTTC
CDR3 protein: CASSVGTGGYYGYTF
J gene: TRBJ1-2
V gene: TRBV2
clone size: few
D gene: TRBD1

CDR3 DNA: TGTGCCAGCAGCCCGGAAGCGGGCGGGGAGCTGTTTTTT
CDR3 protein: CASSPEAGGELFF
J gene: TRBJ2-2
V gene: TRBV7-9
clone size: -
D gene: -